The clone carrying this T cell receptor (beta chain) was seen only once. Other DNA sequences in this specimen translate into the identical CDR3. The data originate from a study of radiotherapy plus CTLA-4 blockade in lung cancer. Assay used: immunoSEQ multiplex PCR; TCRdb lists only in-frame clones, some missing. Here the sample spans 20,000 to 30,000 clones, about 76% being singletons. Per germline, CDR1 MNHEY and CDR2 SVGAGI. V was pared by 6 bases and J by 4 bases, with 4 bases of the junction left unmatched. The CDR3 has 13 amino acids. Focal radiation plus CTLA-4 blockade with ipilimumab was administered to patients who had chemo-refractory metastatic non-small-cell lung cancer.

The clonotype comes from a human donor with non-small cell lung cancer whose response to radiotherapy plus ipilimumab could not be evaluated. The material sequenced was peripheral blood, taken from a patient treated with radiotherapy plus ipilimumab. V and J are TRBV6-5 and TRBJ1-1, with 8 bases matching TRBD1. CDR3 amino acids: CASRRTGGTEAFF. The CDR3 DNA sequence: TGTGCCAGCAGAAGAACAGGGGGCACTGAAGCTTTCTTT.